This T cell receptor beta chain was sequenced during a study of control samples from healthy donors and cancer patients. Sequencing used immunoSEQ multiplex PCR; TCRdb keeps in-frame clones, though not all of them. The data show fewer than 80,000 clones, 90% seen once. This clone was seen once. The sequence was obtained from a man aged 55 to 70 with colorectal cancer. Specimen: PBMCs.

As DNA, the CDR3 is TGTGCCACCAGCAGGGCCGGGACTTTACAAGAGACCCAGTACTTC. Translating it yields CATSRAGTLQETQYF. The chain couples TRBV15 to TRBJ2-5; a possible D gene is TRBD2 (6 bases). From germline, CDR1 is LNHNV and CDR2 YYDKDF (reference sequence). Between the trimmed V and J ends, which lost 3 bases and 2 bases, there was a span of 13 bases. This CDR3 has 15 residues.